The clone carrying this TCR beta chain was observed a few times. The sample originates from a study of OX40 agonist ivuxolimab in advanced cancers. Method: immunoSEQ multiplex PCR; TCRdb's copy keeps in-frame clones and lacks some. This sample yields 10,000 or so clones, of which just over 75% are seen a single time; about 32% belongs to the top ten. Germline CDR1 MNHNS, CDR2 SASEGT. V was trimmed by 1 base and J by 7 bases, leaving 8 bases between them. This CDR3 contains 13 residues. A history of autoimmune disease or systemic immunosuppression excluded patients. Sequenced material: CD4+ or CD8+ T cells sorted from blood, taken in a trial of the OX40 agonist ivuxolimab. This sequence joins TRBV6-1 and TRBJ1-5, with D uncertain. This TCR came from an adult with an advanced solid tumor such as melanoma, head and neck, liver or kidney cancer. As DNA, the CDR3 is TGTGCCAGCAGTGAAGAGAAGAGGCAGCCCCAGCATTTT. It codes for CASSEEKRQPQHF.